This T cell receptor beta chain originates from a study of blood T cells in healthy people across ages. Sample-barcoded 5' priming and a J-beta primer mix drove a second PCR of about 6 to 12 cycles. Using its own MiXCR run on the 5' RACE reads, TCRdb lists one record per CDR3 protein. The sample carries 750,000 or so distinct CDR3 sequences, 25% recorded once. The data were also submitted as part of a second study, on T cells of mothers and their children.

Source material: blood. The TCR comes from a boy aged 5-17 years in good health.

DNA for the CDR3: TGTGCCAGCACCTTGCCTCGGACAGGGGCGATTATTGAAGCTTTCTTT. It is translated as CASTLPRTGAIIEAFF. This rearrangement joins TRBV6-6 to TRBJ1-1; 9 nucleotides align to TRBD1. Germline V gene sequence: CDR1 MNHNY, CDR2 SVGAGI (reference sequence). There are 16 residues in the CDR3. With 7 bases clipped from V and 7 bases from J, the junction kept 16 bases outside the gene matches.